The TCR beta chain under discussion was sequenced for a study of PD-1 blockade in classical Hodgkin lymphoma. Study-wide findings and caveats: Newly diagnosed patients had baseline TCR diversity that was reportedly lower than that of healthy donors.

Clones were sequenced by immunoSEQ multiplex PCR, and TCRdb holds only the in-frame ones, with some missing. The table lists 20,000 to 25,000 clones, roughly 94% of them singletons. Time point: newly diagnosed, previously untreated cHL patient sample. Serving as comparison were PBMCs from newly diagnosed, untreated classical Hodgkin lymphoma, which were sequenced alongside the relapsed/refractory trial patients. The CDR3 contains 11 residues. CDR1 is DFQATT and CDR2 is SNEGSKA in the germline V gene (reference sequence). V was trimmed by 7 bases and J by 12 bases, leaving 16 bases between them. A word on this clone: Its antigen is still unknown.

This chain connects TRBV20-1 to TRBJ2-1; D is perhaps TRBD1 or TRBD2 (5 bases each). This sequence was found in a human donor with classical Hodgkin lymphoma. The source material was peripheral blood mononuclear cells (PBMCs). The CDR3 sequence is CSVGTNHRQFF. The DNA for the CDR3 is TGCAGTGTTGGGACCAACCATAGGCAGTTCTTC.